Included here is one TCR beta chain sequence, with context. Under the authors' procedure: For nucleated cells, counts were estimated from reference gene primer amplification. Sequencing used immunoSEQ multiplex PCR; TCRdb keeps in-frame clones, though not all of them. That table is the source of V, J and clone size, and D and trimming were worked out from the DNA. This sample has approximately 170,000 clones, with roughly nine tenths found just once. These data are taken from a study of blood T cell repertoires in COVID-19. Trimming left V 4 bases short and J 2 bases short, with 6 bases between. Germline V gene data show CDR1 as SEHNR and CDR2 as FQNEAQ (reference sequence). The CDR3 loop spans 12 amino acids.

V gene TRBV7-9 combines with J gene TRBJ2-7, with D unresolved. The origin of this receptor is a man between 18 and 35 years old who had recovered from COVID-19. Material: peripheral blood. The CDR3 DNA follows: TGTGCCAGCAGCTCACAGCCCTACGAGCAGTACTTC. Translation gives CASSSQPYEQYF.